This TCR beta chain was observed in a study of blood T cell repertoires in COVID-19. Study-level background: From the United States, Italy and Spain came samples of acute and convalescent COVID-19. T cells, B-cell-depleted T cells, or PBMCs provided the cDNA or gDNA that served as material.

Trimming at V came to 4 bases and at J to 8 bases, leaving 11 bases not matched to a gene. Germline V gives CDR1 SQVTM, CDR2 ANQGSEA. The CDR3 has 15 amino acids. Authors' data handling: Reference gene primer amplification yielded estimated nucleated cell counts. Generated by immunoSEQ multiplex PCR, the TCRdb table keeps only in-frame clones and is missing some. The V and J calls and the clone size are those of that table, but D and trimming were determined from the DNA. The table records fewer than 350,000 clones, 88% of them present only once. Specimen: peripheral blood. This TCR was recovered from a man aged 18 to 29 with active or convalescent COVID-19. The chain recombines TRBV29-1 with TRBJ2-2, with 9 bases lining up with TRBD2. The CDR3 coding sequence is TGCAGCGTTGTTTCTAGCGGGGCTCGGGAAGGGGAGCTGTTTTTT. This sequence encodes CSVVSSGAREGELFF.